Shown below are 22 T cell receptor beta chains from a single sample sequenced in a study of T-cell memory formation after mild COVID-19. Using its own MiXCR run on the 5' RACE reads, TCRdb lists one record per CDR3 protein. The sample has roughly 350,000 distinct CDR3 sequences, 25% to 30% seen once; the top ten hold approximately 13%. Sequencing was carried out using PBMCs or a T cell subset sorted from them (not recorded which). The receptors were gathered from an adult woman who had mild COVID-19 (a few samples of this study predate the infection). Cell type and time point are not known.

This clonotype has more than one count but fewer than ten. The chain links TRBV15 to TRBJ1-2, with D perhaps TRBD1 (6 bases). Trimming pared 0 bases from V and 2 bases from J, leaving 16 bases between. Germline assignment: CDR1 LNHNV and CDR2 YYDKDF (reference sequence). The CDR3 runs to 17 residues. In DNA form, the CDR3 reads TGTGCCACCAGCAGAGATTGGGGAGGAGGGGGAAACTATGGCTACACCTTC. It encodes CATSRDWGGGGNYGYTF.

The rearrangement joins TRBV2 to TRBJ2-4; 10 positions match TRBD1. Germline V gene lookup returns CDR1 SNHLY and CDR2 FYNNEI. Germline trimming cut 8 bases from V and 5 bases from J; bases unmatched to any gene: 6. This CDR3 spans 14 amino acids. CDR3 loop: CASERDRGQNIQYF. The CDR3 nucleotides are TGTGCCAGCGAGAGGGACAGGGGCCAAAACATTCAGTACTTC.

The table lists this clonotype with a few counts. The chain recombines TRBV5-1 with TRBJ1-6; the match to TRBD1 covers 9 bases. From germline, CDR1 is SGHRS and CDR2 YFSETQ. The CDR3 contains 16 residues. V shed 0 bases, J shed 8 bases, and the junction held 6 bases outside the gene matches. CDR3 in amino acids: CASSLVEGQGYSPLHF. The CDR3 DNA follows: TGCGCCAGCAGCTTGGTGGAGGGACAGGGCTATTCACCCCTCCACTTT.

The chain uses TRBV7-2 and TRBJ2-7; D remains unclear. Per the germline V gene, CDR1 is SGHTA and CDR2 is FQGNSA. V shed 5 bases and J shed 3 bases, with 17 bases lying between them. CDR3 size: 15 residues. The DNA of the CDR3 is TGTGCCAGCAGCCCTCAGACCTCATTGGGCTACGAGCAGTACTTC. Protein product: CASSPQTSLGYEQYF.

This rearrangement joins TRBV7-2 to TRBJ2-1; 7 bases align to TRBD1. With 5 bases clipped from V and 0 bases from J, the junction kept 10 bases outside the gene matches. The V gene's germline CDR1 is SGHTA and CDR2 FQGNSA. The CDR3 is 17 residues long. Here the CDR3 DNA reads TGTGCCAGCAGCCCGGGGACAGCCGACCTCTCCTACAATGAGCAGTTCTTC. The encoded protein is CASSPGTADLSYNEQFF.

This clonotype was seen a handful of times. This chain links TRBV7-8 with TRBJ2-1, with TRBD2 matching over 8 bases. J gave up 6 bases and V 3 bases, and 7 bases lay outside the gene matches. Germline CDR1 SGHVS, CDR2 FQNEAQ. The CDR3 loop spans 15 amino acids. The CDR3, as DNA: TGTGCCAGCAGCTTCTTTGCGGGGGGTGCCAATGAGCAGTTCTTC. This translates into CASSFFAGGANEQFF.

The gene calls are TRBV7-2 and TRBJ2-7; perhaps TRBD2 as D (5 bases). Germline V CDR1 and CDR2: SGHTA, FQGNSA. Trimming cost V 1 base and J 3 bases, with 10 bases left between them. This CDR3 has 14 residues. The CDR3 here is CASSLGGLGYEQYF. The CDR3 DNA follows: TGTGCCAGCAGCTTAGGAGGGCTTGGCTACGAGCAGTACTTC.

The chain couples TRBV3-1 to TRBJ2-7; 7 bases match TRBD1. The CDR3 has 14 residues. From germline, CDR1 is LGHDT and CDR2 YNNKEL (reference sequence). V shed 5 bases, J shed 1 base, and the junction held 5 bases outside the gene matches. The CDR3 reads CASSTGTASYEQYF. The CDR3 DNA reads TGTGCCAGCAGCACCGGGACAGCGTCCTACGAGCAGTACTTC.

CDR3 coding DNA: TGTGCCAGCAGCCCTGGGGGTTTTGGCAATCAGCCCCAGCATTTT. Amino acids: CASSPGGFGNQPQHF. The chain links TRBV27 to TRBJ1-5; a weak D match, TRBD1 (5 bases). Between the trimmed V and J ends, which lost 6 bases and 2 bases, there was a span of 14 bases. The CDR3 is 15 amino acids. From germline, CDR1 is MNHEY and CDR2 SMNVEV (reference sequence).

The gene calls are TRBV10-3 and TRBJ2-7; a possible D gene is TRBD2 (6 bases). Trimming took off 2 bases at V and 3 bases at J, with 14 bases between the two ends. Per germline, CDR1 ENHRY and CDR2 SYGVKD. The CDR3 is made up of 15 amino acids. CDR3 DNA sequence: TGTGCCATCAGTGAGGCGATAGCGGCAAACTACGAGCAGTACTTC. Encoded protein: CAISEAIAANYEQYF.

The chain combines TRBV2 with TRBJ2-1; D call uncertain. The length of the CDR3 is 13 residues. CDR1 is SNHLY and CDR2 is FYNNEI in the germline V gene. V shed 3 bases and J shed 4 bases, with 7 bases lying between them. The CDR3 bases are TGTGCCAGCAGTGAGGGTACTTACAATGAGCAGTTCTTC. Its translation is CASSEGTYNEQFF.

This clonotype was counted between two and nine times. The V gene is TRBV27, the J gene TRBJ1-1, with D perhaps matching TRBD1 (5 bases). Germline lookup yields CDR1 MNHEY and CDR2 SMNVEV (reference sequence). This CDR3 has 15 residues. V was pared by 0 bases and J by 4 bases, with 12 bases between. As DNA, the CDR3 is TGTGCCAGCAGTTTATCTTTTGGGACCCCCACTGAAGCTTTCTTT. This sequence encodes CASSLSFGTPTEAFF.

This clonotype has just a few counts. The CDR3: CASSPWPRMGGGNTEAFF. Here the CDR3 DNA reads TGCGCCAGCAGCCCCTGGCCGCGGATGGGAGGGGGTAACACTGAAGCTTTCTTT. This chain joins TRBV4-1 and TRBJ1-1; D possibly corresponds to TRBD1 (6 bases). Trimming cost V 4 bases and J 2 bases, with 23 bases left between them. Germline CDR1 and CDR2: MGHRA and YSYEKL. CDR3 size: 18 residues.

The chain employs TRBV15 and TRBJ2-3; D assignment may be TRBD1 or TRBD2 (5 bases each). V was pared by 0 bases and J by 3 bases, with 19 bases between. The CDR3 extends over 18 amino acids. Germline CDR1 and CDR2: LNHNV and YYDKDF (reference sequence). The CDR3 nucleotides are TGTGCCACCAGCAGAGAGGGACCGCGTCCGCCGAGGACAGATACGCAGTATTTT. This sequence encodes CATSREGPRPPRTDTQYF.

The chain couples TRBV6-6 to TRBJ1-2; D ambiguous. This CDR3 is built from 13 residues. Germline CDR1 is MNHNY and CDR2 is SVGAGI (reference sequence). The V end lost 5 bases, the J end lost 3 bases, and 10 bases lay between the germline ends. CDR3: CASSKRSDYGYTF. The CDR3 DNA reads TGTGCCAGCAGTAAAAGATCGGACTATGGCTACACCTTC.

The chain links TRBV9 to TRBJ2-1; TRBD2 agrees at 9 bases. The germline gives CDR1 SGDLS, CDR2 YYNGEE. The CDR3 is 16 residues long. With 3 bases clipped from V and 6 bases from J, the junction kept 10 bases outside the gene matches. The CDR3 coding sequence is TGTGCCAGCAGCGGACAAGCGGGGGGCCGAGTCAATGAGCAGTTCTTC. This gives the protein CASSGQAGGRVNEQFF.

This chain uses TRBV15 with TRBJ2-7, with D unclear. This CDR3 is built from 12 residues. Trimming pared 9 bases from V and 3 bases from J, leaving 12 bases between. Per germline, CDR1 LNHNV and CDR2 YYDKDF (reference sequence). CDR3: CATSLDRYEQYF. Written as DNA, the CDR3 is TGTGCCACTTCCCTCGACCGCTACGAGCAGTACTTC.

The chain combines TRBV11-1 with TRBJ2-7; no reliable D call. In germline, CDR1 is SGHAT, CDR2 FQDESV (reference sequence). CDR3 length: 13 amino acids. Trimming left V 5 bases short and J 7 bases short, with 15 bases between. The CDR3 DNA is TGTGCCAGCAGCGCCTCCAGGACGGCAGAGCAGTACTTC. This sequence encodes CASSASRTAEQYF. The full variable domain, completed using reference TRBV11-1 and TRBJ2-7, is EAEVAQSPRYKITEKSQAVAFWCDPISGHATLYWYRQILGQGPELLVQFQDESVVDDSQLPKDRFSAERLKGVDSTLKIQPAELGDSAMYLCASSASRTAEQYFGPGTRLTVT.

As DNA, the CDR3 is TGTGCCAGCAGTGAGTTCGGAGGGCAGTACTTC. Translating it yields CASSEFGGQYF. The V call is TRBV25-1, the J call TRBJ2-7; weak D call: TRBD2 (5 bases). This CDR3 region has 11 residues. V shed 3 bases and J shed 9 bases, with 9 bases lying between them. Germline assignment: CDR1 MGHDK and CDR2 SYGVNS.

The CDR3 spells CASSEGTFSYEQYF. The CDR3 DNA reads TGTGCCAGCAGCGAGGGGACATTCTCCTACGAGCAGTACTTC. The J gene is TRBJ2-7, the V gene TRBV9, with D possibly TRBD1 on 6 matching bases. The CDR3 consists of 14 residues. V lost 3 bases, J lost 0 bases, and 10 bases lay in between. Germline values: CDR1 SGDLS, CDR2 YYNGEE.

This chain joins TRBV29-1 and TRBJ2-3; 7 bases agree with TRBD1. V was clipped by 6 bases and J by 2 bases; unmatched bases: 5. Germline V gives CDR1 SQVTM, CDR2 ANQGSEA. CDR3 size: 13 residues. As DNA, the CDR3 is TGCAGCGTATACAGGGGAGACACAGATACGCAGTATTTT. It translates to CSVYRGDTDTQYF.

The CDR3 is CSVVPGAYEQYF. CDR3 nucleotides: TGCAGCGTTGTCCCAGGCGCCTACGAGCAGTACTTC. The V call is TRBV29-1, the J call TRBJ2-7; no clear D gene. Deletions cut 4 bases from V and 2 bases from J, with 9 bases between. The CDR3 runs 12 residues. Germline V gene lookup returns CDR1 SQVTM and CDR2 ANQGSEA.